Described below is a single T cell receptor (beta chain) sequence and its context. Its antigen is currently not known. The input lacks base qualities; no much larger clone sits a single base away. These data originate in a study of shared clonotypes between healthy human individuals (dated by TCRdb to 2018 to 2021). Regarding the research as a whole: Three men and a couple of women, aged 18 to 49 years, made up the cohort. Blood TCR repertoires of about five healthy adults were deeply sequenced to estimate repertoire size and the extent of clonotype sharing between individuals. Libraries were prepared and TCR repertoires were sequenced by different laboratories using diverse techniques, in order to increase sequencing depth and limit assay-specific biases. Per donor, leukapheresis produced somewhere between about 0.94 and 9 billion PBMCs. Here is what the overall study found, with its caveats: Pairwise subsampling led to the expectation that sequencing depth would affect the degree of clonotype sharing among donors. The small number of donors limited the genetic and exposure-history diversity represented. Sampling was limited to blood, and TCR repertoires in tissue likely differ from TCR repertoires in blood.

CDR1 MNHNY and CDR2 SVGAGI were looked up in the germline V gene (reference sequence). V was cut back by 6 bases and J by 7 bases, leaving a gap of 16 bases between them. The CDR3 holds 13 amino acids from the cysteine to the phenylalanine. The DNA shown is the 39-base CDR3, in frame from base 1. Healthy HIV-negative adults with no recently reported acute infections or vaccinations were included as donors. Only Caucasian adults living in Nashville, Tennessee, USA were represented among the donors. For unsorted samples, 96 million or so PBMCs were counted, and genomic DNA was extracted using the QIAamp DNA Blood Mini kit. Blood was obtained by leukapheresis, after which PBMCs were separated by Ficoll-Histopaque density gradient centrifugation and cryopreserved in liquid nitrogen vapor phase. Using the deep immunoSEQ assay, TCR CDR3 regions were amplified from genomic DNA by multiplex PCR. Extracted genomic DNA from each cell subset was spread evenly across all wells of several immunoSEQ 96-well plates, with each plate serving as a replicate. For unsorted PBMC, approximately 300 ng of genomic DNA, equivalent to about 30,000 T cell genomes, went into each replicate PCR. Unsorted PBMC genomic DNA was sequenced across ten immunoSEQ deep assay plates. Purified libraries were measured with a Qubit 3.0 fluorometer, size-checked on a Bioanalyzer 2100, and measured again with the KAPA Library Quantification kit. Every immunoSEQ 96-well plate was sequenced on a dedicated single-read 150-cycle Illumina NextSeq 550 flow cell. Concerning the study's data processing: Because only junctional sequences without quality scores were contained in the immunoSEQ output, filtering matching that applied to full-length reads could not be performed. Sequences were annotated with PyIR, a Python wrapper for IgBLAST v1.9, and V/J genes and CDR3 were assigned using IMGT germline references. Reads with weak V/J assignments (E-value above 1e-6), missing CDR3, stop codons, out-of-frame junctions, or ambiguous translated residues were removed. V3J clonotypes were defined by identical inferred V gene, J gene, and CDR3 amino acid sequence. To compute the percentage overlap between repertoires, the number of shared unique clonotypes was divided by the size of the smaller repertoire. Richness of each repertoire was evaluated using RTK rarefaction, the Chao1 estimator, and Recon v2.1 estimates of unobserved clonotypes. TCRdb's version of the immuneACCESS table is confined to in-frame rearrangements and falls short of the full clone set. An unresolved V gene accounts for under half of the shortfall where checked; the remainder is of unknown origin. D and trimming come from the DNA, and the V and J calls and clone size come from that table. Here the sample has 450,000 to 500,000 clones; about three quarters occur a single time. The ten most abundant clones make up roughly 13% of the sample.

The sample taken for sequencing was PBMCs. This clonotype originated in a woman in her 40s in good health. Some clones in this sample may be carry-over from other donors' samples. Recombination linked TRBV6-6 to TRBJ2-7, with the D gene not confidently named. Here is the DNA: TGTGCCAGCAGGGCGACGGGTTTCGGTGAGCAGTACTTC. It translates as CASRATGFGEQYF.